A single sample gave rise to the 24 T cell receptor beta chains below, sequenced in a study of cytotoxic CD8 clonotypes in ibrutinib-treated CLL. Assay: immunoSEQ multiplex PCR; the TCRdb copy retains only in-frame clones and omits some. The sample lists about 200,000 clones, roughly 72% occurring once. The sequencing used PBMCs, collected after 24 months of ibrutinib treatment. The receptors were sampled from a human donor with chronic lymphocytic leukemia.

The chain has TRBV30 and TRBJ1-2; D may be TRBD1 (6 bases). Trimming cost V 0 bases and J 7 bases, with 15 bases left between them. Germline V CDR1 and CDR2: GTSNPN, SVGIG (reference sequence). The CDR3 consists of 14 residues. CDR3 sequence reads: CAWSVQGWIGGYTF. For the CDR3, the DNA is TGTGCCTGGAGTGTACAGGGTTGGATTGGTGGCTACACCTTC. The whole variable domain, filled in from reference TRBV30 and TRBJ1-2, reads SQTIHQWPATLVQPVGSPLSLECTVEGTSNPNLYWYRQAAGRGLQLLFYSVGIGQISSEVPQNLSASRPQDRQFILSSKKLLLSDSGFYLCAWSVQGWIGGYTFGSGTRLTVV.

The J gene is TRBJ2-7, the V gene TRBV19; either TRBD1 or TRBD2 may supply D (5 bases each). Germline lookup yields CDR1 LNHDA and CDR2 SQIVND (reference sequence). This CDR3 is built from 13 residues. Trimming took 5 bases from V and 6 from J, leaving 14 bases between them. The CDR3 here is CASSPLAGSEQYF. CDR3 in DNA: TGTGCCAGTAGTCCATTGGCAGGGAGCGAGCAGTACTTC.

The chain joins TRBV7-2 to TRBJ2-1; D is undetermined. The ends were cut back, 5 bases at V and 7 bases at J, with 15 bases in the middle. This CDR3 region has 14 residues. Germline V lookup: CDR1 SGHTA, CDR2 FQGNSA. This CDR3 is CASSPREARNEQFF. As DNA, the CDR3 is TGTGCCAGCAGCCCCCGCGAAGCTAGAAATGAGCAGTTCTTC. Supplemented by reference TRBV7-2 and TRBJ2-1, the full variable domain reads GAGVSQSPSNKVTEKGKDVELRCDPISGHTALYWYRQSLGQGLEFLIYFQGNSAPDKSGLPSDRFSAERTGGSVSTLTIQRTQQEDSAVYLCASSPREARNEQFFGPGTRLTVL.

The V and J genes are TRBV12-5 and TRBJ2-1; the match to TRBD2 covers 11 bases. Germline assignment: CDR1 LGHNT and CDR2 FRNRAP. The CDR3 contains 16 residues. The V segment lost 0 bases and the J segment 6 bases; nucleotides outside the gene matches: 4. The CDR3 DNA is TGTGCTAGTGGTTTGGTATTAACTAGCGGGAGCAATGAGCAGTTCTTC. Its protein is CASGLVLTSGSNEQFF.

The chain combines TRBV13 with TRBJ2-3, with TRBD2 as a possible D gene (6 bases). The length of the CDR3 is 16 residues. CDR1 is PRHDT and CDR2 is FYEKMQ in the germline V gene (reference sequence). Between the trimmed V and J ends, which lost 5 bases and 5 bases, there was a span of 20 bases. This chain's CDR3 is CASSRPRENHRDTQYF. The CDR3 nucleotides read TGTGCCAGCAGCCGCCCCCGGGAGAACCATAGAGATACGCAGTATTTT.

The chain uses TRBV5-8 and TRBJ2-1; D assignment may be TRBD1 or TRBD2 (6 bases each). The CDR3 extends over 17 amino acids. Trimming shortened V by 6 bases and J by 3 bases, and 22 bases separated the two germline ends. The germline gives CDR1 SGHTS, CDR2 YDEGEE. CDR3 sequence (DNA): TGTGCCAGCACCTGGAGGGGGAGGAGTATAGGCTACAATGAGCAGTTCTTC. It translates to CASTWRGRSIGYNEQFF.

This clone was seen a few times. This chain connects TRBV30 to TRBJ2-5; D unclear. The CDR3 extends over 12 amino acids. CDR1 GTSNPN and CDR2 SVGIG come from the germline V gene (reference sequence). The V gene lost 4 bases and the J gene lost 1 base, with 7 bases spanning the gap. The CDR3 nucleotides are TGTGCCTGGATCGGATCCCAAGAGACCCAGTACTTC. It translates to CAWIGSQETQYF.

The chain combines TRBV6-5 with TRBJ2-1; 9 bases are shared with TRBD2. Trimming at V came to 0 bases and at J to 8 bases, leaving 8 bases not matched to a gene. Germline lookup yields CDR1 MNHEY and CDR2 SVGAGI. The CDR3 consists of 16 residues. CDR3 region: CASSYSGPSGTHEQFF. CDR3 nucleotides: TGTGCCAGCAGTTACTCTGGGCCTAGCGGGACCCATGAGCAGTTCTTC.

The chain combines TRBV30 with TRBJ2-7; 7 nucleotides match TRBD2. The V and J ends lost 0 bases and 6 bases, in that order; junction bases with no gene match: 17. Germline values: CDR1 GTSNPN, CDR2 SVGIG (reference sequence). The CDR3 covers 17 residues. The CDR3 region has the DNA TGTGCCTGGAGTGTTGTCTTCGTGGGGGGGATGGGATCCGAGCAGTACTTC. Translated, it gives CAWSVVFVGGMGSEQYF.

The genes are TRBV15 and TRBJ1-1; unclear D gene. The CDR3 is made up of 15 amino acids. V lost 0 bases and J lost 0, with 8 bases in between. In germline, CDR1 is LNHNV, CDR2 YYDKDF (reference sequence). Here the CDR3 reads CATSRDLGLNTEAFF. Here the CDR3 DNA reads TGTGCCACCAGCAGAGATCTGGGGTTGAACACTGAAGCTTTCTTT.

This sequence joins TRBV5-8 and TRBJ2-3, with 8 bases that match TRBD2. CDR3 length: 16 residues. Per the germline V gene, CDR1 is SGHTS and CDR2 is YDEGEE. V was pared by 7 bases and J by 2 bases, with 12 bases of the junction left unmatched. CDR3 sequence reads: CASGVGSGVNTDTQYF. CDR3 nucleotides: TGTGCCAGCGGGGTTGGTAGCGGGGTCAACACAGATACGCAGTATTTT.

This rearrangement joins TRBV15 to TRBJ1-5; 8 bases map to TRBD1. Germline assignment: CDR1 LNHNV and CDR2 YYDKDF (reference sequence). CDR3 size: 17 residues. The J segment lost 9 bases and the V segment lost 2 bases, leaving 15 bases of the junction unmatched. CDR3 DNA: TGTGCCACCAGCAGACATCGGGGCATACAGGGGGAAGGGCCCCAGCATTTT. Translating gives CATSRHRGIQGEGPQHF.

This chain uses TRBV5-4 with TRBJ2-7; D is undetermined. CDR1 is SGHNT and CDR2 is YYREEE in the germline V gene (reference sequence). The germline V and J ends were trimmed by 4 bases and 0 bases, with 11 bases remaining between them. The CDR3 extends over 14 amino acids. CDR3 bases: TGTGCCAGCAGCCTGGGCCCTAGCTCCTACGAGCAGTACTTC. This codes for CASSLGPSSYEQYF.

This chain joins TRBV5-1 and TRBJ2-2; D uncertain. Germline CDR1 is SGHRS and CDR2 is YFSETQ. CDR3 length equals 14 residues. With 1 base removed from V and 4 bases from J, the gap between germline ends came to 8 bases. This CDR3 is CASSLRWGTGELFF. The CDR3 DNA reads TGCGCCAGCAGCTTGCGATGGGGCACCGGGGAGCTGTTTTTT.

In the case of this clone: At one of its ends the junction is not consistent with the germline gene, which may arise from a read error. The chain uses TRBV7-2 and TRBJ1-4; D perhaps matches TRBD1 (6 bases). Germline V CDR1 and CDR2: SGHTA, FQGNSA. The CDR3 covers 15 residues. The CDR3 coding sequence is TGCGCCAGCAGCCAAAGGGGGGGTGTCGATGAAAAACTGTTTTTT. Translated, it gives CASSQRGGVDEKLFF.

The chain joins TRBV14 to TRBJ2-6; TRBD1 matches 9 bases. Germline CDR1 SGHDN, CDR2 FVKESK. This CDR3 has 16 residues. Germline trimming cut 6 bases from V and 2 bases from J; bases unmatched to any gene: 5. The CDR3: CASSLDRGTGANVLTF. The DNA of the CDR3 is TGTGCCAGCAGTCTGGACAGGGGAACTGGGGCCAACGTCCTGACTTTC.

The chain recombines TRBV6-1 with TRBJ1-3, with a possible D match to TRBD1 (5 bases). V lost 8 bases and J lost 0, with 14 bases in between. The CDR3 loop spans 15 amino acids. The germline V gene has CDR1 MNHNS and CDR2 SASEGT. CDR3 sequence: CASFRDGNSGNTIYF. The DNA for the CDR3 is TGTGCCAGCTTCCGGGACGGAAACTCTGGAAACACCATATATTTT.

This clone was seen more than once but under ten times. The chain has TRBV5-1 and TRBJ1-1, with a possible D match to TRBD1 (6 bases). Germline CDR1 reads SGHRS; CDR2 reads YFSETQ. There are 14 residues in the CDR3. V was pared by 4 bases and J by 5 bases, with 15 bases between. CDR3 residues: CASSVTGIGTEAFF. CDR3 bases: TGCGCCAGCAGCGTAACAGGGATTGGTACTGAAGCTTTCTTT.

J is TRBJ1-3 and V is TRBV5-6; D uncertain. The CDR3 loop spans 16 amino acids. Trimming pared 0 bases from V and 0 bases from J, leaving 10 bases between. The germline V gene encodes CDR1 SGHDT and CDR2 YYEEEE. The CDR3 sequence: CASSLAPGFSGNTIYF. The CDR3 coding sequence is TGTGCCAGCAGCTTGGCTCCGGGCTTCTCTGGAAACACCATATATTTT.

The chain recombines TRBV6-5 with TRBJ1-2; 7 bases are shared with TRBD1. Unmatched junction bases numbered 10, after V lost 6 bases and J lost 9 bases. From germline, CDR1 is MNHEY and CDR2 SVGAGI. The CDR3 is made up of 13 amino acids. DNA for the CDR3: TGTGCCAGCAGCCCCGGGACAGCCCATAGCTACACCTTC. Its protein product is CASSPGTAHSYTF.

The chain is built from TRBV30 and TRBJ2-3; D gene unclear. Germline V CDR1 and CDR2: GTSNPN, SVGIG (reference sequence). Trimming shortened V by 4 bases and J by 1 base, and 9 bases separated the two germline ends. The CDR3 consists of 13 residues. The CDR3 loop is CAWNSRGTDTQYF. The CDR3 region has the DNA TGTGCCTGGAACTCAAGAGGCACAGATACGCAGTATTTT.

The V call is TRBV15, the J call TRBJ2-7; tentative D call: TRBD1 (6 bases). In germline, CDR1 is LNHNV, CDR2 YYDKDF (reference sequence). Deletions cut 4 bases from V and 0 bases from J, with 10 bases between. The CDR3 is 14 amino acids. CDR3 bases: TGTGCCACCAGCACCGACAGGTACTCCTACGAGCAGTACTTC. Translation gives CATSTDRYSYEQYF.

This chain uses TRBV5-6 with TRBJ2-4, with D uncertain. Germline lookup yields CDR1 SGHDT and CDR2 YYEEEE. The V end lost 0 bases, the J end lost 0 bases, and 7 bases lay between the germline ends. The length of the CDR3 is 15 residues. The CDR3 sequence: CASSLADIAKNIQYF. As DNA, the CDR3 is TGTGCCAGCAGCTTGGCCGACATAGCCAAAAACATTCAGTACTTC.

This chain links TRBV14 with TRBJ1-6; D possibly corresponds to TRBD1 (6 bases). CDR3 size: 17 residues. Germline V gene sequence: CDR1 SGHDN, CDR2 FVKESK. Trimming removed 4 bases from V and 9 bases from J, with 22 bases in between. CDR3 DNA: TGTGCCAGCAGCCGAAACCGGGACATCTATGGGGGTTCACCCCTCCACTTT. Protein product: CASSRNRDIYGGSPLHF.